Listed below are T cell receptor beta chains from one sample, sequenced in a study of blood T cell repertoires in COVID-19. Method: immunoSEQ multiplex PCR; TCRdb's copy keeps in-frame clones and lacks some. The top ten clones hold 4% to 4.5% of a sample with 90,000 to 120,000 clones, around 81% of them seen once. Sequencing input: peripheral blood. The receptors stem from a woman aged 70-85 years with acute or convalescent COVID-19. CDR3s include the opening cysteine and the closing phenylalanine or tryptophan. D genes are given only for firm matches. Size values are once, few and many counts, or a class for expanded clones, and some rows have none.

TRBJ1-2,NA,TRBV19,NA,CASSPTGTYGYTF,TGTGCCAGTAGCCCGACAGGAACCTATGGCTACACCTTC
TRBJ1-1,NA,TRBV15,NA,CATSRVPQMAEAFF,TGTGCCACCAGCAGAGTCCCTCAGATGGCTGAAGCTTTCTTT
TRBJ2-3,TRBD2,TRBV5-1,few,CASSPGLAGGRTQYF,TGCGCCAGCAGCCCCGGACTAGCGGGAGGAAGGACGCAGTATTTT
TRBJ1-5,NA,TRBV28,NA,CASSSGDYNQPQHF,TGTGCCAGCAGTTCCGGGGACTACAATCAGCCCCAGCATTTT
TRBJ2-2,NA,TRBV11-3,NA,CASSLVRGSNTGELFF,TGTGCCAGCAGCTTAGTGCGGGGATCGAACACCGGGGAGCTGTTTTTT
TRBJ1-5,NA,TRBV21-1,NA,CASIKSRGEEGDQPQHF,TGTGCCAGCATCAAGAGCAGGGGAGAGGAAGGGGATCAGCCCCAGCATTTT
TRBJ2-3,NA,TRBV5-1,NA,CASSSGTSTDTQYF,TGCGCCAGCAGCTCGGGGACAAGCACAGATACGCAGTATTTT
TRBJ1-2,NA,TRBV10-2,NA,CASSELRGQPPGYTF,TGCGCCAGCAGTGAGTTAAGAGGACAGCCTCCTGGCTACACCTTC
TRBJ1-2,TRBD1,TRBV28,few,CASSLWGQGINYGYTF,TGTGCCAGCAGTTTGTGGGGACAGGGGATAAACTATGGCTACACCTTC
TRBJ2-7,TRBD2,TRBV10-3,once,CAISDISGRGSSYEQYF,TGTGCCATCAGTGATATTAGCGGGAGGGGGAGCTCCTACGAGCAGTACTTC
TRBJ1-4,NA,TRBV7-6,NA,CASSLGGGTNEKLFF,TGTGCCAGCAGCTTAGGTGGAGGGACTAATGAAAAACTGTTTTTT
TRBJ1-2,TRBD1,TRBV4-3,NA,CASSQLRQGADGYTF,TGCGCCAGCAGCCAACTCCGACAGGGGGCGGATGGCTACACCTTC
TRBJ1-1,NA,TRBV4-1,NA,CASSQDLRRTAFF,TGCGCCAGCAGCCAAGACTTACGACGGACTGCTTTCTTT
TRBJ1-2,NA,TRBV28,NA,CASRTEYGYTF,TGTGCCAGCAGAACAGAGTATGGCTACACCTTC
TRBJ2-2,NA,TRBV24-1,NA,CATSPWGGNTGELFF,TGTGCCACCAGTCCCTGGGGAGGGAACACCGGGGAGCTGTTTTTT
TRBJ2-6,NA,TRBV6-1,NA,CASSDRGGAGANVLTF,TGTGCCAGCAGTGATCGGGGTGGGGCTGGGGCCAACGTCCTGACTTTC
TRBJ2-3,NA,TRBV30,NA,CAWSRGGTSTDTQYF,TGTGCCTGGAGTAGGGGGGGGACTAGCACAGATACGCAGTATTTT
TRBJ2-7,NA,TRBV7-9,once,CASSPRLIVEQYF,TGTGCCAGCAGTCCACGACTAATAGTAGAGCAGTACTTC
TRBJ1-3,NA,TRBV5-1,few,CASSPDSGNTIYF,TGCGCCAGCAGTCCAGACTCTGGAAACACCATATATTTT
TRBJ2-7,TRBD2,TRBV11-2,NA,CASSYGLAVAYEQYF,TGTGCCAGCAGCTACGGACTAGCGGTCGCCTACGAGCAGTACTTC
TRBJ1-5,NA,TRBV4-3,once,CASSQPRGTLNQPQHF,TGCGCCAGCAGCCAACCCCGAGGGACACTCAATCAGCCCCAGCATTTT
TRBJ2-2,NA,TRBV7-2,NA,CASGSSRGNTGELFF,TGTGCCAGCGGATCCTCCAGGGGGAACACCGGGGAGCTGTTTTTT
TRBJ1-4,NA,TRBV4-1,NA,CASSQDVRKNEKLFF,TGCGCCAGCAGCCAAGATGTCAGAAAGAATGAAAAACTGTTTTTT
TRBJ2-1,NA,TRBV12-3/TRBV12-4,NA,CASSLRPSDGFF,TGTGCCAGCAGTTTACGGCCCAGCGATGGATTCTTC
TRBJ2-6,NA,TRBV7-8,NA,CASSLYSSSGANVLTF,TGTGCCAGCAGCTTATATTCCAGCTCTGGGGCCAACGTCCTGACTTTC
TRBJ2-1,NA,TRBV4-2,NA,CASSQAVRVNNEQFF,TGTGCCAGCAGCCAAGCGGTACGCGTGAACAATGAGCAGTTCTTC
TRBJ2-5,NA,TRBV11-3,once,CASSSGLGETQYF,TGTGCCAGCAGCTCCGGACTGGGAGAGACCCAGTACTTC
TRBJ1-2,TRBD1,TRBV6-5,NA,CASSLGTGGGYTF,TGTGCCAGCAGTTTGGGGACAGGGGGCGGCTACACCTTC
TRBJ2-3,NA,TRBV28,once,CASSLGGVTDTQYF,TGTGCCAGCAGTTTGGGGGGTGTCACAGATACGCAGTATTTT
TRBJ1-5,NA,TRBV19,once,CASSRGRRGAQPQHF,TGTGCCAGTAGTAGGGGGAGGAGGGGTGCTCAGCCCCAGCATTTT
TRBJ1-2,TRBD1,TRBV18,NA,CASSPDRTGNGYTF,TGTGCCAGCTCACCGGACCGGACAGGGAATGGCTACACCTTC
TRBJ1-2,TRBD1,TRBV6-5,NA,CASSYSTGYGYTF,TGTGCCAGCAGTTACTCGACAGGGTATGGCTACACCTTC
TRBJ1-3,TRBD1,TRBV9,once,CASSAGDRGSGNTIYF,TGTGCCAGCAGCGCCGGTGACAGGGGATCGGGAAACACCATATATTTT
TRBJ2-7,TRBD2,TRBV7-9,NA,CASSFREEVGLRYF,TGTGCCAGCAGCTTCCGGGAGGAGGTCGGGTTGAGGTACTTC
TRBJ1-2,NA,TRBV7-2,NA,CASSRRERGYTF,TGTGCCAGCAGCAGACGGGAGCGTGGCTACACCTTC
TRBJ2-3,NA,TRBV7-2,NA,CASSLASSTDTQYF,TGTGCCAGCAGCTTAGCCTCGTCCACAGATACGCAGTATTTT
TRBJ2-1,TRBD1,TRBV9,NA,CASSAGQHNEQFF,TGTGCCAGCAGCGCGGGACAGCACAATGAGCAGTTCTTC
TRBJ1-1,NA,TRBV18,NA,CASSGGGIENTEAFF,TGTGCCAGCTCTGGGGGGGGGATTGAGAACACTGAAGCTTTCTTT
TRBJ2-1,TRBD2,TRBV7-2,NA,CASSLSRGGNEQFF,TGTGCCAGCAGCTTAAGTCGGGGAGGGAATGAGCAGTTCTTC
TRBJ1-6,NA,TRBV27,NA,CASSLVAGSPLHF,TGTGCCAGCAGTTTGGTCGCGGGATCACCCCTCCACTTT
TRBJ1-5,NA,TRBV10-3,NA,CAIRGAHGQPQHF,TGTGCCATCAGGGGGGCACACGGTCAGCCCCAGCATTTT
TRBJ1-2,NA,TRBV7-3,few,CASSADRLHGYTF,TGTGCCAGCAGCGCAGACAGGTTACATGGCTACACCTTC
TRBJ1-3,TRBD1,TRBV6-6,NA,CASSTNRQGPGNTIYF,TGTGCCAGCAGTACCAATCGACAGGGGCCTGGAAACACCATATATTTT
TRBJ1-4,NA,TRBV10-3,once,CAISPDNEKLFF,TGTGCCATCAGTCCAGATAATGAAAAACTGTTTTTT
TRBJ2-5,TRBD1,TRBV15,NA,CATSRALDRGQETQYF,TGTGCCACCAGCAGAGCACTCGACAGGGGGCAAGAGACCCAGTACTTC
TRBJ2-7,NA,TRBV2,NA,CASWTVRIYEQYF,TGTGCCAGCTGGACTGTACGCATCTACGAGCAGTACTTC
TRBJ1-4,NA,TRBV5-1,NA,CASSLGRGNEKLFF,TGCGCCAGCAGCTTGGGCCGGGGAAATGAAAAACTGTTTTTT
TRBJ2-5,NA,TRBV20-1,NA,CSASWIAGAQETQYF,TGCAGTGCTAGTTGGATCGCGGGGGCCCAAGAGACCCAGTACTTC